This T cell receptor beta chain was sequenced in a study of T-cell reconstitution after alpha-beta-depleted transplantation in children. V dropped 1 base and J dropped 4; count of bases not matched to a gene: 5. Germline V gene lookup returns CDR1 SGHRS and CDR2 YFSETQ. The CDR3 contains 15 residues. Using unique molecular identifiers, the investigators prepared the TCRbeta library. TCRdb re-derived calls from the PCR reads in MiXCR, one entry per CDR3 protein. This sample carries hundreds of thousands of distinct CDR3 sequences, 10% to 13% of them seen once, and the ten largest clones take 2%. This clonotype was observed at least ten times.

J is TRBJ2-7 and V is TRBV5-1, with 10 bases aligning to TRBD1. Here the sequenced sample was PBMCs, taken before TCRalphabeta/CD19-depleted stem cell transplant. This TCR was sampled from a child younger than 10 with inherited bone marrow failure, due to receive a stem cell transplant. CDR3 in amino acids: CASSLQTGGEYEQYF. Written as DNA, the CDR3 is TGCGCCAGCAGCTTGCAGACAGGGGGCGAGTACGAGCAGTACTTC.